This T cell receptor (beta chain) was sequenced during a study of human CD8 memory T cell subsets. Study-wide results and limits: In stem-like memory T cells, Chao1 estimates suggested more diversity than in precursor exhausted T cells. Minimally overlapping with each other were the repertoires of precursor exhausted and stem-like memory T cells.

Healthy-donor buffy coats yielded the PBMC. The CDR3 sequence is 14 residues long. As to this clonotype: Antigen: not known.

Libraries for TCR beta were constructed using UMI-labeled 5' RACE. As handled by the study authors: Within each TCR beta library, functional CDR3 beta clonotypes numbered between roughly 2,600 and 18,000. No DNA is given; TCRdb re-called the 5' RACE reads and lists each CDR3 protein once. TCRdb's processing, not the study's, gives the V and J calls here. Seen in this sample are more than 7,500 distinct CDR3 sequences; the ten most common clones hold less than 25%. This clonotype was sampled from a human donor in good health. This sequence joins TRBV12-3 or TRBV12-4 and TRBJ1-2; TCRdb outputs TRBD1, but without DNA this stays unchecked. The sequenced sample consisted of CD8+ T cells from PBMCs. This chain's CDR3 is CASRAGGEKSGYTF.